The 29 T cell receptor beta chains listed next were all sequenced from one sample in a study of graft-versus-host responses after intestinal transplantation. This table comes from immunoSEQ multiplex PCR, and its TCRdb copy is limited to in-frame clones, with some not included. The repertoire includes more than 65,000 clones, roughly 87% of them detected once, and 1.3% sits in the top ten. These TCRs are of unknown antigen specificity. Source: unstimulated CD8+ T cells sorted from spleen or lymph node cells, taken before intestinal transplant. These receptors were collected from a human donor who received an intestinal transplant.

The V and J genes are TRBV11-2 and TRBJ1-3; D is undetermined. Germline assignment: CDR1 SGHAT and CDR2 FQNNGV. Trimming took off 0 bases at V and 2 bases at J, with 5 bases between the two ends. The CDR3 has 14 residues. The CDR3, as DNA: TGTGCCAGCAGCTTAGACGGTCCTGGAAACACCATATATTTT. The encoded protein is CASSLDGPGNTIYF.

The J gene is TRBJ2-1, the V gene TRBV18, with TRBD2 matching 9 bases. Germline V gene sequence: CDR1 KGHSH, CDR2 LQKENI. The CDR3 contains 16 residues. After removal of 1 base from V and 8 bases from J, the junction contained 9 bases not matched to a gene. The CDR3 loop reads CASSPLAGGVLDEQFF. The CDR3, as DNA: TGTGCCAGCTCACCACTTGCGGGGGGGGTTTTGGATGAGCAGTTCTTC.

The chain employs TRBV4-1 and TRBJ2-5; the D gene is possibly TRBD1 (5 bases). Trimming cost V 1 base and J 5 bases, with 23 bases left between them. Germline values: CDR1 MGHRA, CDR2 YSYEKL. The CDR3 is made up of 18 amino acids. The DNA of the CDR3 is TGCGCCAGCAGCCAAGGGGTTCAGGGTAGGAGTCTTTGGGAGACCCAGTACTTC. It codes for CASSQGVQGRSLWETQYF.

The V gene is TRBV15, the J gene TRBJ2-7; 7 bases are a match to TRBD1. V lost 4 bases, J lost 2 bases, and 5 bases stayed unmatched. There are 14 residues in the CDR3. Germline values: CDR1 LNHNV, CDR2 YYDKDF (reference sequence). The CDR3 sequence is CATSIYRGAYEQYF. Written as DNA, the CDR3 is TGTGCCACCAGCATCTACAGGGGAGCCTACGAGCAGTACTTC.

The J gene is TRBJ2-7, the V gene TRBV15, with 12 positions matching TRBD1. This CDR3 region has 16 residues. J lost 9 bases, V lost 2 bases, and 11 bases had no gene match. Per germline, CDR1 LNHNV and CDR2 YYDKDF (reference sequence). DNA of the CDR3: TGTGCCACCAGCAGACCGCCGGGACAGGGGGCTGGTGGGCAGTACTTC. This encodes CATSRPPGQGAGGQYF.

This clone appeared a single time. Here the CDR3 reads CASSPGEGRHQPQHF. In DNA form, the CDR3 reads TGTGCCAGCAGCCCGGGGGAGGGTCGACATCAGCCCCAGCATTTT. The gene calls are TRBV11-2 and TRBJ1-5; tentatively, D is TRBD1 (5 bases). CDR3 length equals 15 residues. V was pared by 5 bases and J by 5 bases, with 16 bases between. CDR1 and CDR2 from the germline V gene are SGHAT and FQNNGV.

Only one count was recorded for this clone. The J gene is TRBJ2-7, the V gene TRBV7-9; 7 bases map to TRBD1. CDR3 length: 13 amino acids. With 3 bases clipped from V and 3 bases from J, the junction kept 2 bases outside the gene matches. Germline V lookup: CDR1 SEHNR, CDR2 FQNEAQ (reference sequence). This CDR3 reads CASSFRDSYEQYF. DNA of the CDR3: TGTGCCAGCAGCTTCCGGGACAGCTACGAGCAGTACTTC. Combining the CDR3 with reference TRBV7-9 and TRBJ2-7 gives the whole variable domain DTGVSQNPRHKITKRGQNVTFRCDPISEHNRLYWYRQTLGQGPEFLTYFQNEAQLEKSRLLSDRFSAERPKGSFSTLEIQRTEQGDSAMYLCASSFRDSYEQYFGPGTRLTVT.

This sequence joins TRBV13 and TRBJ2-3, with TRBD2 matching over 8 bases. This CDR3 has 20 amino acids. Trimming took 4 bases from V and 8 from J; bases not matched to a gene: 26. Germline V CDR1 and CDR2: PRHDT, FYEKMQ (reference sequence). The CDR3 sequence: CASSSGTPKDPGLVDGTQYF. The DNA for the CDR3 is TGTGCCAGCAGCTCCGGGACGCCCAAAGACCCGGGACTAGTGGATGGTACGCAGTATTTT.

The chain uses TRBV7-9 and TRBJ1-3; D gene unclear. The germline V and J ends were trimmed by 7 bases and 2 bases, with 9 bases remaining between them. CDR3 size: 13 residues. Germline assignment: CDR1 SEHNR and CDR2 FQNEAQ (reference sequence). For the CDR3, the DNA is TGTGCCAGCACCCGGGGAGCTGGAAACACCATATATTTT. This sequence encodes CASTRGAGNTIYF.

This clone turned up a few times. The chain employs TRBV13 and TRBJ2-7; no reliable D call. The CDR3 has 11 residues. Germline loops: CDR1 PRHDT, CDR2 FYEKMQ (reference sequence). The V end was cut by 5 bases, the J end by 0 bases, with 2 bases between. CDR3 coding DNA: TGTGCCAGCAGCCACTCCTACGAGCAGTACTTC. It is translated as CASSHSYEQYF.

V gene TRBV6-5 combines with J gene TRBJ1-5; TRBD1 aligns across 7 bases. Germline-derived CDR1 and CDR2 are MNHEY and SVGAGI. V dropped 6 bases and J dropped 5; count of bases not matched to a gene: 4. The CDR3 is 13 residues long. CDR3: CASRARGHQPQHF. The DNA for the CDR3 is TGTGCCAGCAGGGCAAGGGGGCATCAGCCCCAGCATTTT.

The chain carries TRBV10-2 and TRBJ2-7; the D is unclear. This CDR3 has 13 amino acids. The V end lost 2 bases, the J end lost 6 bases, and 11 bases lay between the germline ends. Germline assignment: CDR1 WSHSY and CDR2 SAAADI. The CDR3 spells CASSETYSTEQYF. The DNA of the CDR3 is TGCGCCAGCAGTGAGACGTACAGTACCGAGCAGTACTTC.

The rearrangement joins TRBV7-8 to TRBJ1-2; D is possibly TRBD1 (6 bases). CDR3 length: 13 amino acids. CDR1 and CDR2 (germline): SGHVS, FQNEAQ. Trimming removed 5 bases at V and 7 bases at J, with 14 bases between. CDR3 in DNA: TGTGCCAGCAGCCGCGGGGGCTCTAGTGGCTACACCTTC. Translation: CASSRGGSSGYTF.

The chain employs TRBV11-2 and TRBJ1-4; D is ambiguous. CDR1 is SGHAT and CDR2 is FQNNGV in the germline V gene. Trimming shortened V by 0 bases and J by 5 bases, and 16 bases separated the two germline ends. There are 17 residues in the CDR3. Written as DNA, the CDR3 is TGTGCCAGCAGCTTAGATCTGGCGCGGGAGAACAATGAAAAACTGTTTTTT. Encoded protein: CASSLDLARENNEKLFF.

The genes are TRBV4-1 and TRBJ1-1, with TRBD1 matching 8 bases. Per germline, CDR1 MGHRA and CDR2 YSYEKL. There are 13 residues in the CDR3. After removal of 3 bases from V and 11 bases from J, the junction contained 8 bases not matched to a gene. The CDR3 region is CASSQAGTGLAFF. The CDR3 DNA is TGCGCCAGCAGCCAGGCCGGGACAGGACTTGCTTTCTTT.

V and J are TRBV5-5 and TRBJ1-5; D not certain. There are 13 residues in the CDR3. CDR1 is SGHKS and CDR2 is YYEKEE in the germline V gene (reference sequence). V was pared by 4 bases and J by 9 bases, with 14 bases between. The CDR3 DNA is TGTGCCAGCAGCCTCATGGAGGAATGGCCCCAGCATTTT. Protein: CASSLMEEWPQHF.

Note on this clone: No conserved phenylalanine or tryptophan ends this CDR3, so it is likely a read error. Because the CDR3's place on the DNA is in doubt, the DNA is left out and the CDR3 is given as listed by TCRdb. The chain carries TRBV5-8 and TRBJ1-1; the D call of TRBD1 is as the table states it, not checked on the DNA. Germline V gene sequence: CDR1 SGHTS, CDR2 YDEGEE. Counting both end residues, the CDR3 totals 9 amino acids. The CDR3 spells CASSLTRTL.

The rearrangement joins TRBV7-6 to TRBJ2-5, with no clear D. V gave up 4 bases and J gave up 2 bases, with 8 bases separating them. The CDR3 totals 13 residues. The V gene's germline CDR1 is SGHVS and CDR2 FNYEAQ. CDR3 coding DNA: TGTGCCAGCAGCTCAGAAGTTCAAGAGACCCAGTACTTC. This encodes CASSSEVQETQYF.

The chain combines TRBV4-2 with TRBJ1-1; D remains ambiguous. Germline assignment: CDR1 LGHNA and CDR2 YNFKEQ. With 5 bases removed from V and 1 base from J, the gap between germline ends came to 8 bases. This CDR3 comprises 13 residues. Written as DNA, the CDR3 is TGTGCCAGCAGCGGCACACAGAACACTGAAGCTTTCTTT. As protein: CASSGTQNTEAFF.

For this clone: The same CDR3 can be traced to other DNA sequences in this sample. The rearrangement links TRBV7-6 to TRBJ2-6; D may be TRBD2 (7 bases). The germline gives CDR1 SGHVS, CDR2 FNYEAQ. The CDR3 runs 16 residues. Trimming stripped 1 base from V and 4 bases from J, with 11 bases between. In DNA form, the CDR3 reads TGTGCCAGCAGCTTAGAGGGAGGGACAGGGGCCAACGTCCTGACTTTC. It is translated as CASSLEGGTGANVLTF. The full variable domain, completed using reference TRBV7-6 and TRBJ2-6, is GAGVSQSPRYKVTKRGQDVALRCDPISGHVSLYWYRQALGQGPEFLTYFNYEAQQDKSGLPNDRFSAERPEGSISTLTIQRTEQRDSAMYRCASSLEGGTGANVLTFGAGSRLTVL.

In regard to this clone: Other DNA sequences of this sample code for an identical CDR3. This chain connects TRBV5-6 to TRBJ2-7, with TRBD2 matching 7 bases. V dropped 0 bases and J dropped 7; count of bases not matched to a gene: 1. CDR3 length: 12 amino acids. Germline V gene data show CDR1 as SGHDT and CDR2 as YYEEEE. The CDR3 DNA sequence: TGTGCCAGCAGCTTGGCGGGGGGAGAGCAGTACTTC. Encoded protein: CASSLAGGEQYF.

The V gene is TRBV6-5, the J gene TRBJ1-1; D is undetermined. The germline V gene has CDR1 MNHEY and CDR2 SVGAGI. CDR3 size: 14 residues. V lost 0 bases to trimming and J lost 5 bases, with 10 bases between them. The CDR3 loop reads CASSYSMAGTEAFF. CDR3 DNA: TGTGCCAGCAGTTACTCGATGGCGGGAACTGAAGCTTTCTTT.

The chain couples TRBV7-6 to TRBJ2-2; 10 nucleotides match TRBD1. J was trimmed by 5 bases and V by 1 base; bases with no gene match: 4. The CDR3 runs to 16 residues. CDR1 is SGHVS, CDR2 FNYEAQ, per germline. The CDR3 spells CASSLEGQGGTGELFF. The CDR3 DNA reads TGTGCCAGCAGCTTAGAAGGACAGGGGGGTACCGGGGAGCTGTTTTTT.

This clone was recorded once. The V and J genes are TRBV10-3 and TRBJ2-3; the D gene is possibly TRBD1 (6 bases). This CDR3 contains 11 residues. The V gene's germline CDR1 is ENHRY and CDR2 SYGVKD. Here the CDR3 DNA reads TGTGCGGCAGGGGCGGGAGATACGCAGTATTTT. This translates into CAAGAGDTQYF.

The CDR3 nucleotides read TGCAGTGCCCGGGAGAACAATGAGCAGTTCTTC. As protein: CSARENNEQFF. The chain combines TRBV20-1 with TRBJ2-1; D perhaps matches TRBD2 (6 bases). CDR1 is DFQATT and CDR2 is SNEGSKA in the germline V gene (reference sequence). The V gene lost 6 bases and the J gene lost 5 bases, with 8 bases spanning the gap. This CDR3 is 11 amino acids long.

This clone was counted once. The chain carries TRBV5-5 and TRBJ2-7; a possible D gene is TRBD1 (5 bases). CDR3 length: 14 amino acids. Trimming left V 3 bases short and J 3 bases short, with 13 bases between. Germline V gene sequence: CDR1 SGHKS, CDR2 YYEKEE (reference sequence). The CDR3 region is CASSSPRQGYEQYF. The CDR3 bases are TGTGCCAGCAGCTCCCCCCGGCAGGGCTACGAGCAGTACTTC.

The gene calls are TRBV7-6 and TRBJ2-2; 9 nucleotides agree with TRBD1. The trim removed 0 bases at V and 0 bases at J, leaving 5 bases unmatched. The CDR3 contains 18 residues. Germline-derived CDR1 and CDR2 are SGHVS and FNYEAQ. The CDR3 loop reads CASSLAPGTGTNTGELFF. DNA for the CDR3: TGTGCCAGCAGCTTAGCCCCCGGGACAGGGACGAACACCGGGGAGCTGTTTTTT.

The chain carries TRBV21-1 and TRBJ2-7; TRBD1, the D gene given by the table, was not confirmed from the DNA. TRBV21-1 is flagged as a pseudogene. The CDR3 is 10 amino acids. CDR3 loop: CASADYEQYF. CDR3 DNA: TGTGCCAGCGCAGACTACGAGCAGTACTTC.

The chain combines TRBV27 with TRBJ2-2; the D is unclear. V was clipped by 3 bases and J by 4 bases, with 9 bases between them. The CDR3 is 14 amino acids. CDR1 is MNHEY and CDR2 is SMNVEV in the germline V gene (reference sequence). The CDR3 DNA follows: TGTGCCAGCAGTTTGTCAGGATTCACCGGGGAGCTGTTTTTT. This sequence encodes CASSLSGFTGELFF.